The clone carrying this TCR beta chain appeared once. The antigen remains unidentified. The sample originates from a study of CD8 T cells in Susac syndrome. The wider study: Patients with Susac syndrome were therapy-naive, taking corticosteroids, with some also receiving intravenous immunoglobulin, or taking intravenous immunoglobulin alone at the time their blood was drawn.

TCR beta sequencing covered blood CD8+ and CD4+ T cells. The TEMRA cells underwent FACS enrichment, while the CD8+ and CD4+ T cells underwent negative isolation. Random hexamers were used to reverse transcribe about 0.45 to 1 ug of RNA. One entry per CDR3 protein, called by TCRdb with MiXCR from the immunoSEQ multiplex PCR reads. The sample consists of approximately 180,000 distinct CDR3 sequences, roughly 91% of them appearing once. The germline V gene encodes CDR1 SEHNR and CDR2 FQNEAQ (reference sequence). The CDR3 runs 15 residues. V was pared by 5 bases and J by 3 bases, with 14 bases between. Study results and limitations: Susac syndrome CD4+ T cell repertoires showed no clonal expansion.

V gene TRBV7-9 combines with J gene TRBJ1-3; no definite D call. Sequenced: CD4+ T cells from PBMCs. The sequence was collected from a human donor with Susac syndrome. The CDR3 protein is CASSREGLNGNTIYF. The CDR3 bases are TGTGCCAGCAGCCGTGAAGGTCTGAATGGAAACACCATATATTTT.